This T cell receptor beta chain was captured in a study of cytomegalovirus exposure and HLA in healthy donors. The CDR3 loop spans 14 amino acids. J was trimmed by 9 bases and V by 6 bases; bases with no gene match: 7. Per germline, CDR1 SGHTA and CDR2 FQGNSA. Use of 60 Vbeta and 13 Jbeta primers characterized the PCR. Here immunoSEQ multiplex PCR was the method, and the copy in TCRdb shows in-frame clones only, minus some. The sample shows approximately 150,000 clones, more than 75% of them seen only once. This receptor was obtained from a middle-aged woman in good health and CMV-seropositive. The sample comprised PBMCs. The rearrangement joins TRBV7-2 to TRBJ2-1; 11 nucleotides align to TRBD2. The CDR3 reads CASRKLAGAGEQFF. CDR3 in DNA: TGTGCCAGCAGAAAACTAGCGGGAGCCGGTGAGCAGTTCTTC.